The rows below give T cell receptor beta chains drawn from one sample of a study of cytomegalovirus exposure and HLA in healthy donors. Using immunoSEQ multiplex PCR, the repertoire was profiled, and TCRdb retains in-frame clones only, with some absent. Among about 74,000 clones listed, approximately 95% were seen once. Sequenced material: PBMCs. The receptor source for this set is a young man in good health and CMV-seropositive. The CDR3 runs from the conserved cysteine through the conserved F or W. The D gene is left open where the match is weak.

length: 15
D: .
J: TRBJ2-2
V: TRBV6-1
DNA: TGTGCCGTCCACCCTACCCCTACTGGCACCGGGGAGCTGTTTTTT
CDR3: CAVHPTPTGTGELFF

length: 14
D: TRBD2
J: TRBJ2-3
V: TRBV2
DNA: TGTGCCAGCAAGAGCGGGAGTGGTTCAGATACGCAGTATTTT
CDR3: CASKSGSGSDTQYF

length: 16
D: .
J: TRBJ2-5
V: TRBV2
DNA: TGTGCCAGCAGTGAAGGCCTCAGGTCGCACATGGAGACCCAGTACTTC
CDR3: CASSEGLRSHMETQYF

length: 15
D: TRBD1
J: TRBJ2-1
V: TRBV11-3
DNA: TGTGCCAGCGCCCTTCAGGGACAGGAGTACAATGAGCAGTTCTTC
CDR3: CASALQGQEYNEQFF

length: 13
D: .
J: TRBJ2-1
V: TRBV10-1
DNA: TGCGCCAGCAGTAGGACAGCCTACAATGAGCAGTTCTTC
CDR3: CASSRTAYNEQFF

length: 13
D: .
J: TRBJ2-7
V: TRBV27
DNA: TGTGCCAGCAAGATGGCAGGGTTCTACGAGCAGTACTTC
CDR3: CASKMAGFYEQYF

length: 13
D: .
J: TRBJ2-3
V: TRBV10-3
DNA: TGTGCCATCAGTGAGGTTAACACAGATACGCAGTATTTT
CDR3: CAISEVNTDTQYF

length: 16
D: .
J: TRBJ2-2
V: TRBV6-5
DNA: TGTGCCAGCAGTTACACGCCTAGCGCGTCGGCCGGGGAGCTGTTTTTT
CDR3: CASSYTPSASAGELFF

length: 13
D: TRBD2
J: TRBJ2-7
V: TRBV5-1
DNA: TGCGCCAGCAGCTTGGCAGGGAGGGACGAGCAGTACTTC
CDR3: CASSLAGRDEQYF

length: 14
D: .
J: TRBJ2-7
V: TRBV28
DNA: TGTGCCAGCAGTTTAACCAGGGTGCTCTACGAGCAGTACTTC
CDR3: CASSLTRVLYEQYF

length: 13
D: .
J: TRBJ1-5
V: TRBV28
DNA: TGTGCCAGCAGTTTTGCGGGGGGCCAGCCCCAGCATTTT
CDR3: CASSFAGGQPQHF

length: 15
D: TRBD2
J: TRBJ2-7
V: TRBV2
DNA: TGTGCCAGCAGTGGGGGACTAGCGGGAGTCCACGAGCAGTACTTC
CDR3: CASSGGLAGVHEQYF

length: 14
D: .
J: TRBJ2-3
V: TRBV7-8
DNA: TGTGCCAGCAGTCTTAACAGGGACACAGATACGCAGTATTTT
CDR3: CASSLNRDTDTQYF

length: 13
D: TRBD1
J: TRBJ2-5
V: TRBV5-1
DNA: TGCGCCAGCGCCACAGGGGTTCAAGAGACCCAGTACTTC
CDR3: CASATGVQETQYF

length: 14
D: .
J: TRBJ2-1
V: TRBV5-6
DNA: TGTGCCAGCAGCTTAAAAACTAGTTCCAATGAGCAGTTCTTC
CDR3: CASSLKTSSNEQFF

length: 14
D: TRBD2
J: TRBJ2-5
V: TRBV30
DNA: TGTGCCTTCCTTAGCGGGAGGCAAGGAGAGACCCAGTACTTC
CDR3: CAFLSGRQGETQYF